Listed below are T cell receptor beta chains from one sample, sequenced in a study of T cells after yellow fever vaccination. Each CDR3 protein gets one entry after TCRdb re-called the 5' RACE reads with MiXCR. The sample has hundreds of thousands of distinct CDR3 sequences, about 4% seen once; the top ten hold 20% to 25%. The sample consisted of PBMCs, taken 5 days after the yellow fever booster vaccination. These receptors were collected from a young man who received the YFV17D yellow fever vaccine. CDR3s include the opening cysteine and the closing phenylalanine or tryptophan. A D gene is named only where the DNA matches it firmly. Part of the rows lack a size; the others show once, few, many or a class for expanded clones.

cdr3_aa cdr3_nt v_call clone_size d_call j_call
CASSQDWGETQYF TGTGCCAGCAGCCAAGATTGGGGAGAGACCCAGTACTTC TRBV14 many - TRBJ2-5
CASTGTSPHEQFF TGTGCCAGCACCGGGACTAGCCCCCATGAGCAGTTCTTC TRBV6-5 - TRBD2 TRBJ2-1
CASSPDLTNSYEQYF TGTGCCAGCAGTCCTGACCTCACTAACTCCTACGAGCAGTACTTC TRBV12-3/TRBV12-4 many - TRBJ2-7
CSASTGEGTRGYTF TGCAGTGCTAGCACAGGGGAAGGTACGCGAGGCTACACCTTC TRBV20-1 - TRBD1 TRBJ1-2
CASSRDKNSPLHF TGCGCCAGCAGCCGTGACAAAAATTCACCCCTCCACTTT TRBV5-1 - - TRBJ1-6
CASSQDAASDTDTQYF TGTGCCAGCAGCCAAGATGCGGCTAGCGACACAGATACGCAGTATTTT TRBV4-2 - - TRBJ2-3
CSAWGLGANVLTF TGCAGTGCTTGGGGGTTGGGGGCCAACGTCCTGACTTTC TRBV20-1 - - TRBJ2-6
CASSLTGPYNEQFF TGCGCCAGCAGCTTGACGGGCCCCTACAATGAGCAGTTCTTC TRBV5-1 - - TRBJ2-1
CSARSSSGGATGELFF TGCAGTGCTAGATCCTCTAGCGGGGGGGCCACCGGGGAGCTGTTTTTT TRBV20-1 few TRBD2 TRBJ2-2
CASSLRAGGNNEQFF TGTGCCAGCAGCTTACGGGCGGGGGGAAACAATGAGCAGTTCTTC TRBV7-2 few TRBD2 TRBJ2-1
CASSATGQGVQPQHF TGTGCCAGCAGTGCCACCGGACAGGGTGTACAGCCCCAGCATTTT TRBV6-5 many TRBD1 TRBJ1-5
CASSLAPGTLGNTIYF TGTGCCAGCAGCTTAGCTCCCGGGACGTTAGGAAACACCATATATTTT TRBV7-6 - - TRBJ1-3
CASRPQRGDTEAFF TGCGCCAGCAGGCCACAAAGAGGAGACACTGAAGCTTTCTTT TRBV4-1 - - TRBJ1-1
CSARDPRTSTGSYNEQFF TGCAGTGCTAGAGATCCGCGGACTAGCACCGGATCCTACAATGAGCAGTTCTTC TRBV20-1 few TRBD2 TRBJ2-1
CASSQAGRINEQYF TGTGCCAGCAGCCAAGCAGGGAGAATCAACGAGCAGTACTTC TRBV3-1 few - TRBJ2-7
CASSPASGTGRTYEQYF TGTGCCAGCAGCCCAGCATCAGGGACAGGGAGAACCTACGAGCAGTACTTC TRBV4-2 many TRBD1 TRBJ2-7
CSAISRTEAFF TGCAGTGCTATCAGCCGGACTGAAGCTTTCTTT TRBV20-1 - - TRBJ1-1
CASRPGTNPVEAFF TGTGCCAGTCGGCCCGGGACAAATCCCGTCGAAGCTTTCTTT TRBV6-6 - - TRBJ1-1
CASSPVQGENGGYTF TGTGCCAGCAGCCCGGTACAGGGGGAGAATGGTGGCTACACCTTC TRBV7-9 - TRBD1 TRBJ1-2
CASSPNGLAGAAGRTDTQYF TGTGCCAGCAGTCCCAACGGGCTAGCGGGGGCCGCGGGACGTACAGATACGCAGTATTTT TRBV12-3/TRBV12-4 - TRBD2 TRBJ2-3
CASSFNLAGQETQYF TGTGCCAGCAGTTTTAATCTAGCGGGGCAAGAGACCCAGTACTTC TRBV12-3/TRBV12-4 few TRBD2 TRBJ2-5
CASSLGVPTGELFF TGTGCCAGCAGTTTGGGGGTTCCCACCGGGGAGCTGTTTTTT TRBV12-3/TRBV12-4 - - TRBJ2-2
CATSRWGKQETQYF TGTGCCACTTCCAGGTGGGGGAAGCAAGAGACCCAGTACTTC TRBV14 few - TRBJ2-5
CASSKGQGGTEAFF TGTGCCAGCAGCAAGGGACAGGGCGGCACTGAAGCTTTCTTT TRBV7-2 - TRBD1 TRBJ1-1
CASIPRTGGNIQYF TGTGCCAGCATCCCCAGGACAGGAGGAAACATTCAGTACTTC TRBV12-3/TRBV12-4 few TRBD1 TRBJ2-4
CASSLAVKPDGYTF TGTGCCAGCAGCTTAGCAGTCAAGCCGGATGGCTACACCTTC TRBV7-8 few - TRBJ1-2
CASSQARGSMNTEAFF TGTGCCAGCAGCCAAGCTAGGGGAAGCATGAACACTGAAGCTTTCTTT TRBV4-2 many - TRBJ1-1
CSSGEQFF TGCAGTTCTGGTGAGCAGTTCTTC TRBV20-1 - - TRBJ2-1
CASSPRDRAVRSSYNEQFF TGTGCCAGCTCACCCCGGGACAGGGCTGTACGGAGCTCCTACAATGAGCAGTTCTTC TRBV18 few TRBD1 TRBJ2-1
CASSYSAGPKYF TGTGCCAGCAGTTACTCAGCGGGGCCCAAGTATTTT TRBV6-5 many TRBD2 TRBJ2-3
CASSLLAGAGELFF TGTGCCAGCAGCTTATTAGCCGGGGCCGGGGAGCTGTTTTTT TRBV7-8 many - TRBJ2-2
CSARDQARLYEQYF TGCAGTGCTAGAGATCAGGCCAGGTTGTACGAGCAGTACTTC TRBV20-1 few - TRBJ2-7
CASSLEFGELFF TGTGCCAGCAGCTTGGAGTTCGGGGAGCTGTTTTTT TRBV5-4 - - TRBJ2-2
CASRSSGTGVPRHTEAFF TGTGCCAGCAGGAGTTCCGGGACAGGGGTTCCGAGACACACTGAAGCTTTCTTT TRBV12-3/TRBV12-4 - TRBD1 TRBJ1-1